A single sample gave rise to the 19 T cell receptor beta chains below, sequenced in a study of blood T cell repertoires in COVID-19. Only in-frame clones appear in the TCRdb table, and some are missing; sequencing was by immunoSEQ multiplex PCR. The table lists around 150,000 clones, roughly 80% of them singletons. The sample was peripheral blood. These TCRs come from a woman over 75 with acute or convalescent COVID-19.

The chain recombines TRBV6-5 with TRBJ1-3; 7 bases are a match to TRBD1. V shed 7 bases and J 4 bases; nucleotides not matched to a gene: 7. Germline V gene lookup returns CDR1 MNHEY and CDR2 SVGAGI. This CDR3 region has 14 residues. The DNA of the CDR3 is TGTGCCAGCACCGAAACAGGGGCCGGAAACACCATATATTTT. Its protein product is CASTETGAGNTIYF.

The gene calls are TRBV28 and TRBJ1-6, with 7 bases that match TRBD1. Trimming at V came to 11 bases and at J to 7 bases, leaving 8 bases not matched to a gene. The CDR3 has 13 amino acids. Germline CDR1 and CDR2: MDHEN and SYDVKM. CDR3 in amino acids: CALSAGQNSPLHF. The CDR3 DNA sequence: TGTGCCCTTTCGGCGGGACAGAATTCACCCCTCCACTTT.

This chain connects TRBV19 to TRBJ2-2; TRBD1 is a possible D gene (6 bases). The CDR3 loop spans 19 amino acids. V dropped 7 bases and J dropped 2 bases, with 26 bases sitting between them. The germline V gene encodes CDR1 LNHDA and CDR2 SQIVND (reference sequence). The CDR3 bases are TGTGCCAGTAACACATTGAAGGGACAATCTCTCGTTAACACCGGGGAGCTGTTTTTT. This translates into CASNTLKGQSLVNTGELFF.

The chain links TRBV27 to TRBJ2-3; 9 positions match TRBD2. CDR1 and CDR2 (germline): MNHEY, SMNVEV (reference sequence). After removal of 2 bases from V and 4 bases from J, the junction contained 7 bases not matched to a gene. The CDR3 length is 16 residues. CDR3 sequence: CASSLIGGGAADTQYF. CDR3 DNA sequence: TGTGCCAGCAGTTTAATCGGCGGGGGGGCGGCAGATACGCAGTATTTT.

The chain has TRBV19 and TRBJ1-6, with D possibly matching TRBD1 (5 bases). The CDR3 is 20 residues long. V dropped 3 bases and J dropped 0 bases, with 21 bases sitting between them. The germline V gene has CDR1 LNHDA and CDR2 SQIVND (reference sequence). CDR3 sequence: CASSMGSLVGGSSYNSPLHF. CDR3 DNA: TGTGCCAGTAGTATGGGCTCCCTCGTCGGGGGGAGCTCCTATAATTCACCCCTCCACTTT. The whole variable domain, remainder taken from reference TRBV19 and TRBJ1-6, is DGGITQSPKYLFRKEGQNVTLSCEQNLNHDAMYWYRQDPGQGLRLIYYSQIVNDFQKGDIAEGYSVSREKKESFPLTVTSAQKNPTAFYLCASSMGSLVGGSSYNSPLHFGNGTRLTVT.

The table lists this clone with a few counts. The chain carries TRBV29-1 and TRBJ1-2; a possible D gene is TRBD1 (6 bases). V lost 7 bases and J 3 bases, leaving 15 bases between the germline ends. This CDR3 is built from 13 residues. Germline lookup yields CDR1 SQVTM and CDR2 ANQGSEA. CDR3 in DNA: TGCAGCGGTACACTCCAGGGGCACTATGGCTACACCTTC. It yields the protein CSGTLQGHYGYTF.

This clone was found many times. The rearrangement links TRBV21-1 to TRBJ1-5; TRBD1 reflects the table's D call only, with no check against the DNA. TRBV21-1 is a listed pseudogene. The CDR3 contains 13 residues. The CDR3 nucleotides are TGTGCCAGCAGCAAATCTCAAGACAATCCCCAGCATTTT. Translation: CASSKSQDNPQHF.

The chain is built from TRBV5-1 and TRBJ2-7; D gene unclear. This CDR3 contains 14 residues. Trimming left V 5 bases short and J 4 bases short, with 16 bases between. Germline assignment: CDR1 SGHRS and CDR2 YFSETQ. The CDR3 nucleotides read TGCGCCAGCAGAAGTAAAGTCCAGGCGTACGAGCAGTACTTC. It translates to CASRSKVQAYEQYF.

As regards this clone: Relative to the germline gene, one junction end is altered; a read error may explain this. The chain recombines TRBV5-1 with TRBJ2-7; 11 bases line up with TRBD1. CDR3 size: 15 residues. Germline V gene sequence: CDR1 SGHRS, CDR2 YFSETQ. The CDR3 spells CASSLASGQGVRVVF. The CDR3 nucleotides read TGCGCCAGCAGCCTAGCCTCGGGACAGGGGGTAAGAGTCGTCTTC. Full variable domain (missing parts from reference TRBV5-1 and TRBJ2-7): KAGVTQTPRYLIKTRGQQVTLSCSPISGHRSVSWYQQTPGQGLQFLFEYFSETQRNKGNFPGRFSGRQFSNSRSEMNVSTLELGDSALYLCASSLASGQGVRVVFGPGTRLTVT.

The chain has TRBV28 and TRBJ2-1; 11 bases are shared with TRBD2. CDR1 MDHEN and CDR2 SYDVKM come from the germline V gene. The CDR3 consists of 14 residues. The J segment lost 4 bases and the V segment lost 6 bases, leaving 2 bases of the junction unmatched. The CDR3 reads CASRRLAGYNEQFF. CDR3 sequence (DNA): TGTGCCAGCAGGCGACTAGCGGGGTACAATGAGCAGTTCTTC.

The genes are TRBV2 and TRBJ2-2, with D perhaps matching TRBD1 (6 bases). V was trimmed by 4 bases and J by 1 base, leaving 7 bases between them. Germline-derived CDR1 and CDR2 are SNHLY and FYNNEI. This CDR3 spans 14 amino acids. The CDR3 loop is CASSVQGNTGELFF. CDR3 nucleotide sequence: TGTGCCAGCAGTGTACAGGGGAACACCGGGGAGCTGTTTTTT.

The V call is TRBV5-1, the J call TRBJ2-4, with 12 bases fitting TRBD2. Germline CDR1 reads SGHRS; CDR2 reads YFSETQ. V lost 0 bases and J lost 6; bases outside the gene matches: 10. The CDR3 covers 18 residues. The CDR3 DNA is TGCGCCAGCAGCTTGGGTAAACTAGCGGGAGGATCGATAAACATTCAGTACTTC. This sequence encodes CASSLGKLAGGSINIQYF.

The CDR3 DNA sequence: TGCGCCAGCAGCTTGTTCGGGGGGCGCAACACCGGGGAGCTGTTTTTT. Amino acids: CASSLFGGRNTGELFF. V usage is TRBV5-1 and J usage is TRBJ2-2; the D gene is possibly TRBD2 (7 bases). V was clipped by 1 base and J by 2 bases, with 12 bases between them. This CDR3 is built from 16 residues. Germline CDR1 and CDR2: SGHRS and YFSETQ.

The rearrangement uses TRBV3-1 (or the pseudogene TRBV3-2) and TRBJ2-5; TRBD2 matches 14 bases. CDR1 and CDR2 from the germline V gene are LGHDT and YNNKEL (reference sequence). This CDR3 contains 19 residues. V lost 3 bases, J lost 1 base, and 10 bases stayed unmatched. The CDR3 here is CASSHGTSGRGGPQETQYF. The CDR3 DNA reads TGTGCCAGCAGCCATGGGACTAGCGGGAGAGGGGGCCCCCAAGAGACCCAGTACTTC.

This clone was counted once. The chain uses TRBV30 and TRBJ1-6; D may be TRBD1 (6 bases). This CDR3 contains 12 residues. The V and J ends lost 0 bases and 12 bases respectively, with 9 bases between them. CDR1 and CDR2 from the germline V gene are GTSNPN and SVGIG (reference sequence). The CDR3 region is CAWSVLRGPLHF. The CDR3 DNA reads TGTGCCTGGAGTGTACTCAGGGGACCCCTCCACTTT.

The chain combines TRBV14 with TRBJ2-2, with 10 bases fitting TRBD2. After removal of 5 bases from V and 7 bases from J, the junction contained 1 base not matched to a gene. The CDR3 is 13 amino acids. Germline loops: CDR1 SGHDN, CDR2 FVKESK. CDR3 DNA: TGTGCCAGCAGCAGACTAGCGGGCGGGGAGCTGTTTTTT. Protein sequence: CASSRLAGGELFF.

The chain employs TRBV7-2 and TRBJ1-3; D uncertain. Germline V gives CDR1 SGHTA, CDR2 FQGNSA. The CDR3 loop spans 16 amino acids. Deletions cut 4 bases from V and 3 bases from J, with 16 bases between. CDR3 coding DNA: TGTGCCAGCAGCTCCTATACTGGGAGGAGTGGAAACACCATATATTTT. Its translation: CASSSYTGRSGNTIYF.

This chain's CDR3 is CAWSGQSKAFF. The CDR3 DNA follows: TGTGCCTGGAGTGGACAGTCGAAAGCTTTCTTT. This sequence joins TRBV30 and TRBJ1-1, with D perhaps matching TRBD1 (5 bases). Trimming stripped 1 base from V and 9 bases from J, with 9 bases between. Germline V gives CDR1 GTSNPN, CDR2 SVGIG (reference sequence). CDR3 size: 11 residues.

The chain employs TRBV9 and TRBJ2-5; TRBD2 aligns across 10 bases. The germline V gene has CDR1 SGDLS and CDR2 YYNGEE. Losses at the gene ends were 6 bases for V and 5 bases for J; bases not matched to a gene: 10. This CDR3 is 15 amino acids long. The CDR3 here is CASNIAGGLVETQYF. CDR3 nucleotide sequence: TGTGCCAGCAACATAGCGGGGGGCTTGGTGGAGACCCAGTACTTC.